This T cell receptor (beta chain) was captured by sequencing in a study of cytomegalovirus exposure and HLA in healthy donors. This clone was counted a few times. V gave up 0 bases and J gave up 0 bases, with 9 bases separating them. There are 17 residues in the CDR3. CDR1 and CDR2 (germline): LGHNA, YNFKEQ. The primer mix had 60 Vbeta and 13 Jbeta primers. TCRdb's table, derived via immunoSEQ multiplex PCR, lists solely in-frame clones and lacks some. The data hold 150,000 to 200,000 clones, with 55% to 70% observed a single time. The specimen was PBMCs. The sequence came from a woman in her 40s in good health and CMV-seropositive. J is TRBJ2-6 and V is TRBV4-2; a possible D gene is TRBD2 (5 bases). CDR3 sequence: CASSQEPGSSGANVLTF. For the CDR3, the DNA is TGTGCCAGCAGCCAAGAACCGGGGAGCTCTGGGGCCAACGTCCTGACTTTC.